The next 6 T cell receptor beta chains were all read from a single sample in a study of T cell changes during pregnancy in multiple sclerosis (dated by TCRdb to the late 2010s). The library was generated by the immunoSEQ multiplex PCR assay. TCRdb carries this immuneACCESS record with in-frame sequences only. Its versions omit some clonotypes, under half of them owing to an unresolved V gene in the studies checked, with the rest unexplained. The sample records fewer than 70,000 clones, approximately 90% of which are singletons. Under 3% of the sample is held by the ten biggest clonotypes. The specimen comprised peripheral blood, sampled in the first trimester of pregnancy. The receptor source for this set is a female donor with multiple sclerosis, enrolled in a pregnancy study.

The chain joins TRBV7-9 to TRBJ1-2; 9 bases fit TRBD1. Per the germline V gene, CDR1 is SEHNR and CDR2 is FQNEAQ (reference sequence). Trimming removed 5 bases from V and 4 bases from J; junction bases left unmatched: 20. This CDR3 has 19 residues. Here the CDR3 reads CASSGGYRDRETIPYGYTF. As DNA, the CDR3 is TGTGCCAGCAGCGGAGGATACCGGGACAGGGAGACAATTCCCTATGGCTACACCTTC.

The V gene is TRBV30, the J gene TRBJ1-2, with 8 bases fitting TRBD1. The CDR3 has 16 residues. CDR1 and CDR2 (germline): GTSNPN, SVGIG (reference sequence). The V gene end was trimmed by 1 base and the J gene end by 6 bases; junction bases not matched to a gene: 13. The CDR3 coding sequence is TGTGCCTGGAGTGGACCCACGCGGGACAGGATCGATGGCTACACCTTC. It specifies CAWSGPTRDRIDGYTF.

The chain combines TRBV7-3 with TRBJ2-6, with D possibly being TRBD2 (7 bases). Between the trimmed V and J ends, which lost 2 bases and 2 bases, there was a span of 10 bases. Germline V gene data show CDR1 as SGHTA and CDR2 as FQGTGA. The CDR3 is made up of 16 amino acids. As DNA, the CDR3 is TGTGCCAGCAGCTTATGGGGGGGCGCTGGGGCCAACGTCCTGACTTTC. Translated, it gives CASSLWGGAGANVLTF.

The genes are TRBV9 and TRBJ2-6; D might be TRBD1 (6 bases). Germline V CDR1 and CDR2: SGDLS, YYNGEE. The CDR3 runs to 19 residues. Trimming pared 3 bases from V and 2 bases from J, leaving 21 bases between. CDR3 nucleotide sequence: TGTGCCAGCAGCGAGGGTGGGGCAGGGGATTTAGCTGGGGCCAACGTCCTGACTTTC. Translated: CASSEGGAGDLAGANVLTF.

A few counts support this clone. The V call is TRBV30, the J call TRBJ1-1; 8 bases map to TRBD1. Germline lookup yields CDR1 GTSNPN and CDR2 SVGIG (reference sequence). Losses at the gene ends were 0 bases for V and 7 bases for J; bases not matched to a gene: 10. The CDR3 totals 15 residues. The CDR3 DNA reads TGTGCCTGGAGTGTACTGGGACAGGTGAATATTGAAGCTTTCTTT. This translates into CAWSVLGQVNIEAFF.

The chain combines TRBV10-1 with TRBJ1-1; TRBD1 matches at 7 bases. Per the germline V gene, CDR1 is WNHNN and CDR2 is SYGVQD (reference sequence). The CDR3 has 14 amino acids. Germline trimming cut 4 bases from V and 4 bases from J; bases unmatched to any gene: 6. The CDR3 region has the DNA TGCGCCAGCAGTGGGTCAGGGGGTGTCACTGAAGCTTTCTTT. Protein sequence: CASSGSGGVTEAFF.